The T cell receptor (beta chain) described here comes from a study of T cell changes during pregnancy in multiple sclerosis (dated by TCRdb to between 2017 and 2020). For the study in its entirety: The study examined how the T cell repertoire changed over the course of pregnancy in women with multiple sclerosis.

With respect to this clone: Its binding antigen is unknown. No per-base quality is available; no much larger clone lies one base away.

Receptors were amplified or captured by the immunoSEQ multiplex PCR assay. What TCRdb holds here is the immuneACCESS table cut down to in-frame rearrangements. Part of the clones is not present; checked against another copy, under half of the missing clones reflect an unresolved V gene, and the others are unexplained. The table for this sample lists around 63,000 clones; 90% to 95% of them were counted only once. The ten largest clones take up about 1.2% of the sample. Per the germline V gene, SGHRS is the CDR1 and YFSETQ is the CDR2. Measured from the cysteine to the phenylalanine, the CDR3 is 14 residues long. Only the CDR3 part of the read is kept: 42 bases, read in frame from the first base. Trimming at the junction amounts to 6 bases on V and 0 bases on J, and the germline ends lie 11 bases apart.

The rearrangement joined TRBV5-1 to TRBJ2-3, and perhaps TRBD1 as D gene, on 6 matching bases. The clonotype comes from a female donor in good health, enrolled as a control in a pregnancy study. The specimen was peripheral blood, collected after pregnancy. The CDR3 region has the sequence CASTPGQSTDTQYF. The nucleotide sequence is given as TGCGCCAGCACCCCCGGACAGAGCACAGATACGCAGTATTTT.